This TCR beta chain was observed in a study of shared clonotypes between healthy human individuals. Study context: Per-donor plates numbered three CD4 naive, three CD4 memory, two CD8 naive and one CD8 memory.

Naivety among CD8 cells was defined by CD45RO negativity and positive CCR7 selection, thereby excluding terminally differentiated effector memory CD45RA+ cells. Assay: immunoSEQ multiplex PCR; the TCRdb copy retains only in-frame clones and omits some. In the table there are roughly 2.1 million clones, about 92% of which are singletons. Germline values: CDR1 SQVTM, CDR2 ANQGSEA. V was shortened by 2 bases and J by 1 base, with 25 bases between the two germline ends. This CDR3 is 19 amino acids long. The source of this sequence is a man between 18 and 29 years old in good health. Some clones in this sample may be carry-over from other donors' samples. The chain links TRBV29-1 to TRBJ2-3, with a possible D match to TRBD2 (8 bases). Sample: naive CD8+ T cells from PBMCs. The CDR3 nucleotides are TGCAGCGTTGAACCCCAGACGGTAGTTAGCGGGACAGGCACAGATACGCAGTATTTT. Translating gives CSVEPQTVVSGTGTDTQYF.